Shown below are 10 T cell receptor beta chains from a single sample sequenced in a study of T-cell reconstitution after alpha-beta-depleted transplantation in children. During its preparation, the TCRbeta library received unique molecular identifiers. TCRdb analysed the PCR reads with MiXCR anew, one entry per CDR3 protein. The sample carries a few hundred thousand distinct CDR3 sequences, 13% recorded once. Sequencing was performed on PBMCs, mostly from graft donor cells, taken 360 days after TCRalphabeta/CD19-depleted stem cell transplant. These receptors were collected from a male patient between 10 and 17 years old who had a stem cell transplant for acute myeloid leukemia, so the T cells may come from the graft donor.

The chain is built from TRBV12-5 and TRBJ2-2; 10 nucleotides agree with TRBD1. J lost 2 bases, V lost 0 bases, and 9 bases had no gene match. This CDR3 has 19 residues. Per germline, CDR1 LGHNT and CDR2 FRNRAP. In DNA form, the CDR3 reads TGTGCTAGTGGTTTGGTGACAGGGGGCGCGACCTTCAACACCGGGGAGCTGTTTTTT. Translating gives CASGLVTGGATFNTGELFF.

This clonotype was recorded a few times. The J gene is TRBJ2-1, the V gene TRBV28; D perhaps matches TRBD2 (5 bases). Germline V gene sequence: CDR1 MDHEN, CDR2 SYDVKM. With 2 bases removed from V and 1 base from J, the gap between germline ends came to 6 bases. The CDR3 length is 14 residues. CDR3 in DNA: TGTGCCAGCAGTTTAGGACTTTCCTACAATGAGCAGTTCTTC. It codes for CASSLGLSYNEQFF.

This chain joins TRBV4-2 and TRBJ2-7; 12 nucleotides line up with TRBD2. The germline CDR1 and CDR2 sequences are LGHNA and YNFKEQ. This CDR3 comprises 17 residues. The ends lost 4 bases at V and 4 bases at J; junction bases unmatched: 11. CDR3: CASSPRLAGDLVYEQYF. The CDR3 bases are TGTGCCAGCAGCCCGAGACTAGCGGGAGATTTGGTTTACGAGCAGTACTTC.

A few counts support this clonotype. V and J are TRBV30 and TRBJ2-7, with D perhaps TRBD2 (6 bases). The V and J ends lost 5 bases and 2 bases respectively, with 10 bases between them. CDR3 length equals 12 residues. Germline V gene sequence: CDR1 GTSNPN, CDR2 SVGIG (reference sequence). DNA of the CDR3: TGTGCCTGGCGGGACTTAACCTACGAGCAGTACTTC. Translating it yields CAWRDLTYEQYF.

This clonotype was observed a handful of times. The chain has TRBV12-3 or TRBV12-4 and TRBJ2-5, with 7 bases fitting TRBD1. The CDR3 has 13 residues. The V gene end was trimmed by 6 bases and the J gene end by 4 bases; junction bases not matched to a gene: 5. The CDR3 DNA reads as TGTGCCAGCAGCTACTCAGGGGGAGAGACCCAGTACTTC. As protein: CASSYSGGETQYF.

This clonotype was detected ten times or more. The rearrangement joins TRBV27 to TRBJ2-3; 8 bases are shared with TRBD2. V trimming: 3 bases; J trimming: 1 base; junction bases outside the gene matches: 9. Germline values: CDR1 MNHEY, CDR2 SMNVEV (reference sequence). This CDR3 has 17 amino acids. CDR3 residues: CASSLTWGREGTDTQYF. CDR3 sequence (DNA): TGTGCCAGCAGTTTGACCTGGGGGCGGGAGGGCACAGATACGCAGTATTTT.

This sequence joins TRBV3-1 and TRBJ1-2; D gene unclear. Deletions cut 5 bases from V and 6 bases from J, with 16 bases between. The length of the CDR3 is 14 residues. In germline, CDR1 is LGHDT, CDR2 YNNKEL (reference sequence). The CDR3 nucleotides read TGTGCCAGCAGCACACAGAGTTCCCTACATGGCTACACCTTC. It translates to CASSTQSSLHGYTF. Drawing the rest from reference TRBV3-1 and TRBJ1-2, the complete variable domain is DTAVSQTPKYLVTQMGNDKSIKCEQNLGHDTMYWYKQDSKKFLKIMFSYNNKELIINETVPNRFSPKSPDKAHLNLHINSLELGDSAVYFCASSTQSSLHGYTFGSGTRLTVV.

The V call is TRBV6-2 or TRBV6-3, the J call TRBJ2-1; D remains ambiguous. The germline V gene encodes CDR1 MNHEY and CDR2 SVGEGT. This CDR3 has 16 amino acids. V was shortened by 0 bases and J by 0 bases, with 9 bases between the two germline ends. The CDR3 bases are TGTGCCAGCAGTTACTCGGGTTCGGGCTCCTACAATGAGCAGTTCTTC. This encodes CASSYSGSGSYNEQFF.

A few counts support this clonotype. CDR3 in amino acids: CSAIPRRGGYNEQFF. The CDR3 DNA follows: TGCAGTGCTATTCCTAGACGGGGGGGTTACAATGAGCAGTTCTTC. The chain is built from TRBV20-1 and TRBJ2-1; 8 nucleotides agree with TRBD2. The V segment lost 4 bases and the J segment 4 bases; nucleotides outside the gene matches: 9. Germline lookup yields CDR1 DFQATT and CDR2 SNEGSKA (reference sequence). The CDR3 has 15 amino acids.

The chain carries TRBV20-1 and TRBJ2-7, with D hard to call. CDR1 DFQATT and CDR2 SNEGSKA come from the germline V gene (reference sequence). V was cut by 6 bases and J by 6 bases, with 9 bases left in between. CDR3 length: 10 residues. For the CDR3, the DNA is TGCAGTGCGCTGGGCGGCGAGCAGTACTTC. Protein sequence: CSALGGEQYF.